This entry is about one T cell receptor (beta chain). Germline CDR1 reads SGHTA; CDR2 reads FQGTGA. Between the trimmed V and J ends, which lost 1 base and 3 bases, there was a span of 9 bases. The CDR3 sequence is 14 residues long. These data come from a study of blood T cell repertoires in COVID-19. Looking at the study overall: Donors in the United States, Italy and Spain gave samples during acute or convalescent COVID-19. Sources were T cells, B-cell-depleted T cells, or PBMCs; the material itself was cDNA or gDNA.

Original handling: Reference gene primer amplification gave estimated nucleated cell counts. The protocol was immunoSEQ multiplex PCR, while the TCRdb copy is restricted to in-frame clones and leaves out a portion. That table supplies the V and J calls and clone size; D and trimming were determined from the DNA. The sample carries some 74,000 clones, 70% to 80% recorded once. Sequencing was performed on peripheral blood. The chain recombines TRBV7-3 with TRBJ1-1, with D possibly being TRBD1 (5 bases). The clonotype was recovered from a human donor in a cohort sampled during active COVID-19. CDR3 protein: CASSLRRGDTEAFF. CDR3 DNA: TGTGCCAGCAGCTTAAGGCGGGGGGACACTGAAGCTTTCTTT.